These T cell receptor beta chains were read from a single sample in a study of T cells in Graves' hyperthyroidism and ophthalmopathy. TCRdb ran MiXCR on the multiplex PCR reads and lists one entry per CDR3 protein. The sample has 300,000 to 350,000 distinct CDR3 sequences; approximately 15% are singletons. The sample was blood. The receptors derive from a woman in her 30s with Graves' hyperthyroidism. CDR3s include the opening cysteine and the closing phenylalanine or tryptophan. Only some rows state a clone size, as once, few, many or a class for expanded clones.

many | TRBJ2-3 | TRBV5-1 | CASSLDLAGGSDTQYF
many | TRBJ2-1 | TRBV7-9 | CASGGKAGEYNEQFF
many | TRBJ1-5 | TRBV28 | CASTGTRNQPQHF
many | TRBJ2-3 | TRBV2 | CASSVTVQGALDTQYF
few | TRBJ2-3 | TRBV5-1 | CASSFETSSGTDTQYF
many | TRBJ2-1 | TRBV7-9 | CASSPSGSPYNEQFF
few | TRBJ2-7 | TRBV19 | CASMAPGEQYF
many | TRBJ2-1 | TRBV20-1 | CSATHGLAGGEQFF
many | TRBJ2-2 | TRBV28 | CASSPGTSGTPNTGELFF
many | TRBJ2-5 | TRBV19 | CAGQTQYF
. | TRBJ2-7 | TRBV13 | CASSPRNYEQYF
. | TRBJ1-5 | TRBV20-1 | CSASDRDQPQHF
few | TRBJ2-3 | TRBV7-9 | CASSPKLSTDTQYF
. | TRBJ1-2 | TRBV19 | CASIRQGAVGYTF
. | TRBJ2-5 | TRBV7-9 | CASSPPGQRKETQYF
few | TRBJ1-5 | TRBV6-1 | CASGPPQGRSGSSGNQPQHF
. | TRBJ1-5 | TRBV7-2 | CASSLPGGHQPQHF
. | TRBJ2-7 | TRBV19 | CASSYGFGTGFYEQYF
many | TRBJ2-3 | TRBV11-2 | CASSLGDLRVGGTQYF
many | TRBJ2-1 | TRBV2 | CASIRGREALRVEQFF
few | TRBJ2-6 | TRBV5-1 | CASLPGAGANVLTF
. | TRBJ1-2 | TRBV19 | CASSSGIRYGYTF
. | TRBJ1-2 | TRBV9 | CASSVSTGAYGYTF
few | TRBJ2-7 | TRBV11-2 | CASSPTRGQGGYEQYF
many | TRBJ1-4 | TRBV19 | CATSRTGATNEKLFF
. | TRBJ2-1 | TRBV3-1 | CASSQVRGISYNEQFF
. | TRBJ2-5 | TRBV4-1 | CASSQGDRGLGTQYF
many | TRBJ2-7 | TRBV20-1 | CSASQPSGRIPYEQYF
. | TRBJ1-3 | TRBV27 | CASSLAYSGNTIYF
few | TRBJ1-2 | TRBV19 | CASRTASYGYTF
. | TRBJ2-2 | TRBV27 | CASSATSYSLTGELFF